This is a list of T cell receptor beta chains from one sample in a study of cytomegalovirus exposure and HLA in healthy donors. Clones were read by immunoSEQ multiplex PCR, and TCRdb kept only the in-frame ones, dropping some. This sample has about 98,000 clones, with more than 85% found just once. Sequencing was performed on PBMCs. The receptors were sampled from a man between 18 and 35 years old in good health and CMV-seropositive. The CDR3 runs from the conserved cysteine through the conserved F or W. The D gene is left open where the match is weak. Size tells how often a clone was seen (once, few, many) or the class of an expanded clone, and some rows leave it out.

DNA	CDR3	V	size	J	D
TGTGCCAGCTCACCACCGGTGACTAGCGGGACTCGGTGGGAGCAGTACTTC	CASSPPVTSGTRWEQYF	TRBV18	NA	TRBJ2-7	TRBD2
TGTGCCAGCAGTATAATCTATGAGCAGTTCTTC	CASSIIYEQFF	TRBV28	NA	TRBJ2-1	NA
TGTGCCAGCAGTTTAAACAGGGGGTACAATGAGCAGTTCTTC	CASSLNRGYNEQFF	TRBV27	NA	TRBJ2-1	TRBD1
TGTGCCAGCAGACGGACAGGGCCTAATGAAAAACTGTTTTTT	CASRRTGPNEKLFF	TRBV7-9	NA	TRBJ1-4	TRBD1
TGCGCCAGCAGCTTGGGTGAACAGGTGGATACGCAGTATTTT	CASSLGEQVDTQYF	TRBV5-1	NA	TRBJ2-3	NA
TGTGCCAGCAGCGCAACGACCAGGGACACTGAAGCTTTCTTT	CASSATTRDTEAFF	TRBV7-9	once	TRBJ1-1	NA
TGCGCCAGCAGCTATGATTTAGCGGGGGGGCCAAATACGCAGTATTTT	CASSYDLAGGPNTQYF	TRBV5-1	NA	TRBJ2-3	TRBD2
TGTGCCAGCAGTGATATAACAGGAGCAGATACGCAGTATTTT	CASSDITGADTQYF	TRBV6-1	NA	TRBJ2-3	NA
TGTGCCAGCAGTGAAATAGTAACCGGGACATACTACGAGCAGTACTTC	CASSEIVTGTYYEQYF	TRBV6-1	NA	TRBJ2-7	NA
TGTGCCAGCAGCCCGGAGGTCACTAATGAAAAACTGTTTTTT	CASSPEVTNEKLFF	TRBV7-2	once	TRBJ1-4	NA
TGTGCCAGCAGCTTACTAGGGACTAGCGGGGGCCAAGAGACCCAGTACTTC	CASSLLGTSGGQETQYF	TRBV13	NA	TRBJ2-5	TRBD2
TGTGCCAGCAGTCGAGGGATGAACACCGGGGAGCTGTTTTTT	CASSRGMNTGELFF	TRBV6-5	NA	TRBJ2-2	NA
TGTGCCAGCAGCGCCGATCCCAGCTCCTACGAGCAGTACTTC	CASSADPSSYEQYF	TRBV9	NA	TRBJ2-7	NA
TGTGCCAGCAGTTACGAGGGAGGGTATGGCTACACCTTC	CASSYEGGYGYTF	TRBV6-6	NA	TRBJ1-2	NA
TGTGCCAGCAGCTGGGGCCCCTCTGGAAACACCATATATTTT	CASSWGPSGNTIYF	TRBV5-6	NA	TRBJ1-3	NA
TGTGCCAGCAGCCAAGTCCAGACTAGCACAGATACGCAGTATTTT	CASSQVQTSTDTQYF	TRBV14	NA	TRBJ2-3	NA